The rows below give T cell receptor beta chains drawn from one sample of a study of post-analysis software for immune sequencing data. TCRdb independently ran MiXCR on the PCR reads; one entry per CDR3 protein. Here the sample spans roughly 430,000 distinct CDR3 sequences, 35% to 45% being singletons. The source material was blood. The receptors shown here come from a girl aged 2 to 10 with multiple sclerosis. The CDR3 runs from the conserved cysteine through the conserved F or W. D genes are given only for firm matches. A clone size is listed for some rows: how often the clone was seen (once, few, many), or a class if it is expanded.

clone_size: few
v_call: TRBV6-5
d_call: NA
j_call: TRBJ2-7
cdr3_nt: TGTGCCAGCAGTTACTCAGGGCGCTCCACCTACGAGCAGTACTTC
cdr3_aa: CASSYSGRSTYEQYF

clone_size: NA
v_call: TRBV7-8
d_call: TRBD1
j_call: TRBJ1-5
cdr3_nt: TGTGCCAGCAGCTTAGGAGACAGGGGCAGGTGGCCCCAGCATTTT
cdr3_aa: CASSLGDRGRWPQHF

clone_size: NA
v_call: TRBV29-1
d_call: TRBD2
j_call: TRBJ2-7
cdr3_nt: TGCAGCGCCGGGGGGTTCGAGCAGTACTTC
cdr3_aa: CSAGGFEQYF

clone_size: NA
v_call: TRBV28
d_call: TRBD2
j_call: TRBJ2-7
cdr3_nt: TGTGCCAGCAGCTTACTAAGACTAGCCGCCAACTACGAGCAGTACTTC
cdr3_aa: CASSLLRLAANYEQYF

clone_size: few
v_call: TRBV4-1
d_call: NA
j_call: TRBJ2-1
cdr3_nt: TGCGCCAGCATCGGAAGGGAATACAATGAGCAGTTCTTC
cdr3_aa: CASIGREYNEQFF

clone_size: NA
v_call: TRBV24-1
d_call: NA
j_call: TRBJ1-2
cdr3_nt: TGTGCCACCAGTGATTTGTACAGCCATGGCTACACCTTC
cdr3_aa: CATSDLYSHGYTF

clone_size: NA
v_call: TRBV9
d_call: NA
j_call: TRBJ2-4
cdr3_nt: TGTGCCAGCAGCGTAGGCGATGTAGTGTCTGATTTAGCCAAAAACATTCAGTACTTC
cdr3_aa: CASSVGDVVSDLAKNIQYF

clone_size: NA
v_call: TRBV28
d_call: NA
j_call: TRBJ1-2
cdr3_nt: TGTGCCAGCGTGCGGGTGGGCTATGGCTACACCTTC
cdr3_aa: CASVRVGYGYTF

clone_size: NA
v_call: TRBV6-1
d_call: TRBD1
j_call: TRBJ1-5
cdr3_nt: TGTGCCAGCAGTGACCAAGGACAGGGGCAGCAGCCCCAGCATTTT
cdr3_aa: CASSDQGQGQQPQHF

clone_size: few
v_call: TRBV7-6
d_call: NA
j_call: TRBJ2-5
cdr3_nt: TGTGCCAGCAGCTCCCGCCCCCGTAATGAGCAGTACTTC
cdr3_aa: CASSSRPRNEQYF

clone_size: many
v_call: TRBV29-1
d_call: TRBD2
j_call: TRBJ2-7
cdr3_nt: TGCAGCGTGGTGGGGCTAGCGGGAGACTACGAGCAGTACTTC
cdr3_aa: CSVVGLAGDYEQYF

clone_size: NA
v_call: TRBV6-1
d_call: TRBD1
j_call: TRBJ1-4
cdr3_nt: TGTGCCAGCAGATTGACGACCGGGACAGGGAAAACTAATGAAAAACTGTTTTTT
cdr3_aa: CASRLTTGTGKTNEKLFF

clone_size: NA
v_call: TRBV5-1
d_call: NA
j_call: TRBJ1-4
cdr3_nt: TGCGCCAGCAGTTCAGGAGGGATTGCTAATGAAAAACGGTTTTTT
cdr3_aa: CASSSGGIANEKRFF

clone_size: NA
v_call: TRBV5-1
d_call: NA
j_call: TRBJ2-4
cdr3_nt: TGCGCCAGCACCCGGGGAAATGGCAAAAACATTCAGTACTTC
cdr3_aa: CASTRGNGKNIQYF

clone_size: NA
v_call: TRBV2
d_call: TRBD1
j_call: TRBJ1-2
cdr3_nt: TGTGCCATCAAAGGGGACAGGGGCTATGGCTACACCTTC
cdr3_aa: CAIKGDRGYGYTF

clone_size: NA
v_call: TRBV7-9
d_call: NA
j_call: TRBJ2-5
cdr3_nt: TGTGCCAGCAGTCGCCGACAGTTCCAAGGTCAAGAGACCCAGTACTTC
cdr3_aa: CASSRRQFQGQETQYF

clone_size: many
v_call: TRBV6-5
d_call: TRBD1
j_call: TRBJ1-2
cdr3_nt: TGTGCCAGCAGCCATGACAGGGTTCGTGTCTATGGCTACACCTTC
cdr3_aa: CASSHDRVRVYGYTF

clone_size: NA
v_call: TRBV27
d_call: TRBD1
j_call: TRBJ2-5
cdr3_nt: TGTGCCAGCAGTTTACGGACAGGGGGCGCGGAGACCCAGTACTTC
cdr3_aa: CASSLRTGGAETQYF

clone_size: NA
v_call: TRBV6-5
d_call: TRBD1
j_call: TRBJ1-2
cdr3_nt: TGTGCCAGCAGCCGGGGACAGGGGGCATTCGGCTACACCTTC
cdr3_aa: CASSRGQGAFGYTF

clone_size: NA
v_call: TRBV12-3/TRBV12-4
d_call: TRBD1
j_call: TRBJ2-1
cdr3_nt: TGTGCCAGCAGTCTCGACAGGGTTTCCCGGTTCTTC
cdr3_aa: CASSLDRVSRFF

clone_size: NA
v_call: TRBV6-1
d_call: NA
j_call: TRBJ2-1
cdr3_nt: TGTGCCAGCAGTGAGACCGGGACACCATACAATGAGCAGTTCTTC
cdr3_aa: CASSETGTPYNEQFF

clone_size: NA
v_call: TRBV5-1
d_call: TRBD1
j_call: TRBJ2-7
cdr3_nt: TGCGCCAGCATGCCTTACAGGGGTGCGATCTACGAGCAGTACTTC
cdr3_aa: CASMPYRGAIYEQYF

clone_size: few
v_call: TRBV29-1
d_call: NA
j_call: TRBJ2-5
cdr3_nt: TGCAGCGTTGAATCCTGGGTGGAGACCCAGTACTTC
cdr3_aa: CSVESWVETQYF

clone_size: NA
v_call: TRBV10-2
d_call: NA
j_call: TRBJ1-1
cdr3_nt: TGCGCCAGCAGTGAGTATGGGGGCGGGATGAACACTGAAGCTTTCTTT
cdr3_aa: CASSEYGGGMNTEAFF

clone_size: NA
v_call: TRBV11-2
d_call: NA
j_call: TRBJ2-3
cdr3_nt: TGTGCCAGCAGCGCATTCCTAGGGGGCACAGATACGCAGTATTTT
cdr3_aa: CASSAFLGGTDTQYF

clone_size: NA
v_call: TRBV7-3
d_call: NA
j_call: TRBJ2-1
cdr3_nt: TGTGCCAGCAGCTTAAATCCCGCAGGGGATGGGGAGCAGTTCTTC
cdr3_aa: CASSLNPAGDGEQFF

clone_size: once
v_call: TRBV28
d_call: NA
j_call: TRBJ2-5
cdr3_nt: TGTGCCAGCAGTTTTTCAGGGACCTGGGAGACCCAGTACTTC
cdr3_aa: CASSFSGTWETQYF

clone_size: NA
v_call: TRBV3-1
d_call: NA
j_call: TRBJ2-1
cdr3_nt: TGTGCCAGCAGCCAAGATGCCCCAGGATTTGGCGACAGTGAGCAGTTCTTC
cdr3_aa: CASSQDAPGFGDSEQFF

clone_size: few
v_call: TRBV12-3/TRBV12-4
d_call: NA
j_call: TRBJ2-3
cdr3_nt: TGTGCCAGCAGTTTCGACATGGGACGGATCAGCACAGATACGCAGTATTTT
cdr3_aa: CASSFDMGRISTDTQYF

clone_size: NA
v_call: TRBV3-1
d_call: TRBD1
j_call: TRBJ2-5
cdr3_nt: TGTGCCAGCAGCCAAGATCTGGACAGGGTGGCCGAGACCCAGTACTTC
cdr3_aa: CASSQDLDRVAETQYF

clone_size: NA
v_call: TRBV7-9
d_call: NA
j_call: TRBJ2-1
cdr3_nt: TGTGCCAGCAGCCCAGGCGCCCTCCATGAGCAGTTCTTC
cdr3_aa: CASSPGALHEQFF

clone_size: few
v_call: TRBV6-6
d_call: TRBD1
j_call: TRBJ1-2
cdr3_nt: TGTGCCAGCAGTTCTCAGGGGGCTGCTGGCTACACCTTC
cdr3_aa: CASSSQGAAGYTF

clone_size: few
v_call: TRBV3-1
d_call: NA
j_call: TRBJ2-7
cdr3_nt: TGTGCCAGCAGCCAAGATCTAAACAGGGCCTACGAGCAGTACTTC
cdr3_aa: CASSQDLNRAYEQYF

clone_size: NA
v_call: TRBV6-1
d_call: TRBD2
j_call: TRBJ2-1
cdr3_nt: TGTGCCAGCAGTGTATCCGGGACTAGCGTATACAATGAGCAGTTCTTC
cdr3_aa: CASSVSGTSVYNEQFF

clone_size: NA
v_call: TRBV27
d_call: NA
j_call: TRBJ1-2
cdr3_nt: TGTGCCAGCAGCCTACAGGGAGCAGGCTATGGCTACACCTTC
cdr3_aa: CASSLQGAGYGYTF

clone_size: few
v_call: TRBV15
d_call: TRBD1
j_call: TRBJ1-2
cdr3_nt: TGTGCCACTGCCATAGGGACAGGCTATGGCTACACCTTC
cdr3_aa: CATAIGTGYGYTF

clone_size: few
v_call: TRBV12-3/TRBV12-4
d_call: NA
j_call: TRBJ2-7
cdr3_nt: TGTGCCAGCAGTTTTCACAGCTCCTACGAGCAGTACTTC
cdr3_aa: CASSFHSSYEQYF

clone_size: few
v_call: TRBV10-3
d_call: NA
j_call: TRBJ2-3
cdr3_nt: TGTGCCATCAGTGACCAAGCCCCAATGGTGGCAGATACGCAGTATTTT
cdr3_aa: CAISDQAPMVADTQYF

clone_size: many
v_call: TRBV28
d_call: TRBD1
j_call: TRBJ1-2
cdr3_nt: TGTGCCAGCAGTCGGACAGGGTACGGCTACACCTTC
cdr3_aa: CASSRTGYGYTF

clone_size: few
v_call: TRBV28
d_call: TRBD2
j_call: TRBJ2-5
cdr3_nt: TGTGCCAGCAGTCCCCGACTAGCGGGAGAGTACCAAGAGACCCAGTACTTC
cdr3_aa: CASSPRLAGEYQETQYF

clone_size: NA
v_call: TRBV10-3
d_call: NA
j_call: TRBJ1-2
cdr3_nt: TGTGCGATTTATGGGAATGGCTACACCTTC
cdr3_aa: CAIYGNGYTF

clone_size: NA
v_call: TRBV5-5
d_call: NA
j_call: TRBJ1-2
cdr3_nt: TGTGCCAGCAGCTCCCGAGAGGGGGAGTTAAGGGTCTATGGCTACACCTTC
cdr3_aa: CASSSREGELRVYGYTF

clone_size: NA
v_call: TRBV6-5
d_call: NA
j_call: TRBJ2-7
cdr3_nt: TGTGCCAGCAGCCATCCTAGGGGCAGGGCGGGAGAGCAGTACTTC
cdr3_aa: CASSHPRGRAGEQYF

clone_size: NA
v_call: TRBV4-1
d_call: TRBD2
j_call: TRBJ2-1
cdr3_nt: TGCGCCAGCAGCCAAGTTAGCGGGGGGGTGAACAATGAGCAGTTCTTC
cdr3_aa: CASSQVSGGVNNEQFF

clone_size: NA
v_call: TRBV9
d_call: TRBD1
j_call: TRBJ2-7
cdr3_nt: TGTGCCAGCAGCGTTCAGGACAGGTCCAACGAGCAGTACTTC
cdr3_aa: CASSVQDRSNEQYF

clone_size: NA
v_call: TRBV15
d_call: TRBD1
j_call: TRBJ1-2
cdr3_nt: TGTGCCACCAGCAGAAACGACAGGGGGCGAGAACTCTATGGCTACACCTTC
cdr3_aa: CATSRNDRGRELYGYTF

clone_size: NA
v_call: TRBV10-3
d_call: TRBD1
j_call: TRBJ2-4
cdr3_nt: TGTGCCATCAGTGAGGACAGGGGATGGGAGCAGTACTTC
cdr3_aa: CAISEDRGWEQYF

clone_size: NA
v_call: TRBV20-1
d_call: NA
j_call: TRBJ2-3
cdr3_nt: TGCAGTACTACCCCCCGCACAGATACGCAGTATTTT
cdr3_aa: CSTTPRTDTQYF